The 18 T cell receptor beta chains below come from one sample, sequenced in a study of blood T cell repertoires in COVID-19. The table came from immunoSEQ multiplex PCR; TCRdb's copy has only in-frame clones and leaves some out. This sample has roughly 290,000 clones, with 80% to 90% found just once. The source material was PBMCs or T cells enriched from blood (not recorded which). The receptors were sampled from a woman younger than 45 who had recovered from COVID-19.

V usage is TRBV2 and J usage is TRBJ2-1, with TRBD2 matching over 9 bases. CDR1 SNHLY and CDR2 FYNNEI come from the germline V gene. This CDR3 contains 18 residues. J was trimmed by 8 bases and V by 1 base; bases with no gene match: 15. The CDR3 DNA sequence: TGTGCCAGCAGTGAAGAAGGGACGGGTCTAGCGGGGTTCGATGAGCAGTTCTTC. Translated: CASSEEGTGLAGFDEQFF.

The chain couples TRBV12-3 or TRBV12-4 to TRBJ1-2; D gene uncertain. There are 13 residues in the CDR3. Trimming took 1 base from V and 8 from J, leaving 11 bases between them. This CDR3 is CASSLGGRSGYTF. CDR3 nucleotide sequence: TGTGCCAGCAGTTTAGGAGGTCGGAGCGGCTACACCTTC.

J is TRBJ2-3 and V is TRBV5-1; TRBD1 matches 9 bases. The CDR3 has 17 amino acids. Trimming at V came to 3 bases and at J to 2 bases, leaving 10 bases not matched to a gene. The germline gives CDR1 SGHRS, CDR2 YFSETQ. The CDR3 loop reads CASSYVPGQGTTDTQYF. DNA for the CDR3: TGCGCCAGCAGCTATGTCCCGGGACAGGGAACCACAGATACGCAGTATTTT. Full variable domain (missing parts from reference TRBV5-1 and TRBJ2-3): KAGVTQTPRYLIKTRGQQVTLSCSPISGHRSVSWYQQTPGQGLQFLFEYFSETQRNKGNFPGRFSGRQFSNSRSEMNVSTLELGDSALYLCASSYVPGQGTTDTQYFGPGTRLTVL.

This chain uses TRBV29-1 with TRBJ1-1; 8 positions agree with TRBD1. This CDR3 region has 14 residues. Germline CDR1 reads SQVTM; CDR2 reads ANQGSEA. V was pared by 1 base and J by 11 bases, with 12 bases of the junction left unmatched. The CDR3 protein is CSVEVLQGAKEAFF. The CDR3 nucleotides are TGCAGCGTTGAAGTCCTGCAGGGGGCGAAGGAGGCTTTCTTT.

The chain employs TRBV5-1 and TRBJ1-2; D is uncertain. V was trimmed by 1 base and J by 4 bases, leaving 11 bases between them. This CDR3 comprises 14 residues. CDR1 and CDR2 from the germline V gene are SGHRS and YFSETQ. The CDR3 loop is CASSLTRVSYGYTF. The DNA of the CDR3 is TGCGCCAGCAGCTTGACTAGGGTCTCCTATGGCTACACCTTC. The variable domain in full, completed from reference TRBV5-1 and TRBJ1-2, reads KAGVTQTPRYLIKTRGQQVTLSCSPISGHRSVSWYQQTPGQGLQFLFEYFSETQRNKGNFPGRFSGRQFSNSRSEMNVSTLELGDSALYLCASSLTRVSYGYTFGSGTRLTVV.

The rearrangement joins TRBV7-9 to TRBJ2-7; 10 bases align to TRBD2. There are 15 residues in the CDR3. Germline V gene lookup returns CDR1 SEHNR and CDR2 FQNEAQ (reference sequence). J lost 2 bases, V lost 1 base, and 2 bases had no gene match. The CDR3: CASSLGTSGTYEQYF. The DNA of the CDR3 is TGTGCCAGCAGCTTAGGGACTAGCGGTACCTACGAGCAGTACTTC.

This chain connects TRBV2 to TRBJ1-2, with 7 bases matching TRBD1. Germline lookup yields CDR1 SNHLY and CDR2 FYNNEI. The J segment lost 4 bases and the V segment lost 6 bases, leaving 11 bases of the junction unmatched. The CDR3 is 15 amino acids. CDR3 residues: CASRIYSGQPYGYTF. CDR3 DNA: TGTGCCAGCAGGATTTACTCGGGACAGCCCTATGGCTACACCTTC.

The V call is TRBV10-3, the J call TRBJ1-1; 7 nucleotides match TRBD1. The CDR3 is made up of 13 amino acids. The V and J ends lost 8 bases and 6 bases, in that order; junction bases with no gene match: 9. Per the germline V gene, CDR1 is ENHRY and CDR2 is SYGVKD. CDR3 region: CAIQRDRISEAFF. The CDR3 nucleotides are TGTGCCATCCAACGGGACAGAATTTCTGAAGCTTTCTTT.

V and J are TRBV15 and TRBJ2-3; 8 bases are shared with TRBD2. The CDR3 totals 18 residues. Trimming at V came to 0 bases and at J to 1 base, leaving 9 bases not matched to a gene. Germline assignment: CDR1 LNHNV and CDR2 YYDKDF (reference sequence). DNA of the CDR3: TGTGCCACCAGCAGAGATGACGAGCGGGAGACGGGCACAGATACGCAGTATTTT. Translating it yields CATSRDDERETGTDTQYF.

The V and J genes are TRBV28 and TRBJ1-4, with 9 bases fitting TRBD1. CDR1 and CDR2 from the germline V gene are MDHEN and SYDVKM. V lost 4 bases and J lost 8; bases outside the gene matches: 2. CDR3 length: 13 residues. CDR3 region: CASSWDRAEKLFF. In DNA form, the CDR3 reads TGTGCCAGCAGTTGGGACAGGGCGGAAAAACTGTTTTTT. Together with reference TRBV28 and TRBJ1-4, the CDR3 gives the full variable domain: DVKVTQSSRYLVKRTGEKVFLECVQDMDHENMFWYRQDPGLGLRLIYFSYDVKMKEKGDIPEGYSVSREKKERFSLILESASTNQTSMYLCASSWDRAEKLFFGSGTQLSVL.

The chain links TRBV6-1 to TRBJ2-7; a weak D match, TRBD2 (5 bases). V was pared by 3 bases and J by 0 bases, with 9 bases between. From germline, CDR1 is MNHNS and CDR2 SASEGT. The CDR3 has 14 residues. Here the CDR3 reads CASSEPGNSYEQYF. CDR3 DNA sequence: TGTGCCAGCAGTGAGCCCGGGAACTCCTACGAGCAGTACTTC.

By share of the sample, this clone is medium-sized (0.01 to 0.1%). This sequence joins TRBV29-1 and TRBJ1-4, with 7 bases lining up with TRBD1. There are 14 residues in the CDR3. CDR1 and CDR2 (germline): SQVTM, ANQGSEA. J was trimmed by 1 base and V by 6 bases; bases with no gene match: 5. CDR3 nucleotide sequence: TGCAGCGTGGGGACAGATGGAACTAATGAAAAACTGTTTTTT. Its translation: CSVGTDGTNEKLFF.

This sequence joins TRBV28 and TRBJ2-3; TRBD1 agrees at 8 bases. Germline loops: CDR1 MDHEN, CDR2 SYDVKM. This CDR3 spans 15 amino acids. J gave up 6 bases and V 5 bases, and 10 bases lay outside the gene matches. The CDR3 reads CASSAHTGGTDTQYF. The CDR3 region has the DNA TGTGCCAGCAGTGCTCATACAGGGGGAACCGATACGCAGTATTTT.

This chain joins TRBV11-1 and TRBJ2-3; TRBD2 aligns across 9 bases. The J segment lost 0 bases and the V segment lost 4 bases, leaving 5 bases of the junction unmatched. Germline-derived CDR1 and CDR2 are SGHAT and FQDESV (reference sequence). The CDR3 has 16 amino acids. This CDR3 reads CASSSPSGRSTDTQYF. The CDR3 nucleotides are TGTGCCAGCAGCTCACCCAGCGGGAGGAGCACAGATACGCAGTATTTT.

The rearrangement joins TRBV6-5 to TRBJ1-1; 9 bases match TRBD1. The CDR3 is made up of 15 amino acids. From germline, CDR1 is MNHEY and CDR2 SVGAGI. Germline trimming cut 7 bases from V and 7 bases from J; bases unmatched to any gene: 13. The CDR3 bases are TGTGCCAGCACATCTCCGGGACAGGGTCTCAGTGAAGCTTTCTTT. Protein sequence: CASTSPGQGLSEAFF.

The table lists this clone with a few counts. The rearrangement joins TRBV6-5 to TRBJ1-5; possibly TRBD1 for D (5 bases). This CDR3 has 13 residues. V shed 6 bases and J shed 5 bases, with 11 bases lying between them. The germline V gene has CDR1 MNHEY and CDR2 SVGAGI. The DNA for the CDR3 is TGTGCCAGCAGCCTGTCGGGGGATCAGCCCCAGCATTTT. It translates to CASSLSGDQPQHF.

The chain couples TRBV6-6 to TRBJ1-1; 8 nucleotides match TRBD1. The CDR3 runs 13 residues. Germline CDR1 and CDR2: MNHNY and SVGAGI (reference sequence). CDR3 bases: TGTGCAGGTAACAGGGGGATGAACACTGAAGCTTTCTTT. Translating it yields CAGNRGMNTEAFF.

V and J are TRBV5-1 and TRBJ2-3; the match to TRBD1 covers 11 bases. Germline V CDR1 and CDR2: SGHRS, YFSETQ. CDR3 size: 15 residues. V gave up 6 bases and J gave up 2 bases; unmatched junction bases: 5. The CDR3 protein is CASTQDRGPTDTQYF. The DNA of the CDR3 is TGCGCCAGCACCCAGGACAGGGGGCCCACAGATACGCAGTATTTT.